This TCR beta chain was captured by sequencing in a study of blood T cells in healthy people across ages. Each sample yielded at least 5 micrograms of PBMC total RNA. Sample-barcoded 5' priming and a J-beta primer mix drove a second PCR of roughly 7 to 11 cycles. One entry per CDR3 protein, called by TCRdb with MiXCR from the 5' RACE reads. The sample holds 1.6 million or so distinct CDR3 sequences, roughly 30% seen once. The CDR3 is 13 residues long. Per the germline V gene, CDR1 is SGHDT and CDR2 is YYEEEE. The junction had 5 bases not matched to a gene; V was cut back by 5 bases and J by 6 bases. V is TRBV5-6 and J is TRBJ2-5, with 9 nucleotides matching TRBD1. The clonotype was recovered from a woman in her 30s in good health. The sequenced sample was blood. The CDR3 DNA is TGTGCCAGCAGTCAACAGGGGGCTAAGACCCAGTACTTC. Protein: CASSQQGAKTQYF.